This TCR beta chain was documented in a study of OX40 agonist ivuxolimab in advanced cancers. This CDR3 spans 17 amino acids. The method was immunoSEQ multiplex PCR; TCRdb's version includes in-frame clones alone and lacks a portion of them. The profile covers just under 85,000 clones, with approximately 87% appearing a single time and 0.85% taken by the ten largest. The sample here was CD4+ or CD8+ T cells sorted from blood, taken in a trial of the OX40 agonist ivuxolimab. The TCR comes from an adult with an advanced solid tumor such as melanoma, head and neck, liver or kidney cancer. V usage is TRBV21-1 and J usage is TRBJ2-7; TRBD1 is the table's D call, not checked against the DNA. TRBV21-1 is a recognized pseudogene. The CDR3 DNA reads TGTGCCAGCAGCAAGTTGGGCCTGAATAAACGGTCCTACGAGCAGTACTTC. Translated, it gives CASSKLGLNKRSYEQYF.